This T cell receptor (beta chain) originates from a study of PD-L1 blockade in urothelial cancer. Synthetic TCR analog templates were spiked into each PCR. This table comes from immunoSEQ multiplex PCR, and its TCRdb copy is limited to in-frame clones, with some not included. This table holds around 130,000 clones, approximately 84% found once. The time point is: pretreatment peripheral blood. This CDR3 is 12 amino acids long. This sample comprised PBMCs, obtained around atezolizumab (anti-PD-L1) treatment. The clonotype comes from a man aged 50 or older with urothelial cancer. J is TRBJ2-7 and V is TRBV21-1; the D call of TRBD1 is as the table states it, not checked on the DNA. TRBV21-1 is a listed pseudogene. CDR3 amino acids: CASSPGAYEQYF. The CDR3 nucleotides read TGTGCCAGCAGCCCAGGGGCCTACGAGCAGTACTTC.